These 29 T cell receptor beta chains share one sample of origin, sequenced in a study of cytomegalovirus exposure and HLA in healthy donors. The PCR used 60 Vbeta and 13 Jbeta primers. Produced via immunoSEQ multiplex PCR; TCRdb's table is partial and in-frame only. The table records 100,000 to 150,000 clones, roughly 82% of them present only once. Sequencing was carried out using PBMCs. These receptors were obtained from a male donor in good health and CMV-seropositive.

This clone was counted between two and nine times. The chain combines TRBV5-1 with TRBJ1-1; perhaps TRBD1 as D (5 bases). V lost 2 bases and J 1 base, leaving 12 bases between the germline ends. CDR1 SGHRS and CDR2 YFSETQ come from the germline V gene. The CDR3 runs 15 residues. CDR3 region: CASSFRTGGNTEAFF. The DNA for the CDR3 is TGCGCCAGCAGCTTCCGGACGGGGGGGAACACTGAAGCTTTCTTT.

A note on this clone: Germline and junction disagree at one end, which may indicate a read error. The chain is built from TRBV5-6 and TRBJ1-1, with D possibly being TRBD1 (5 bases). CDR1 and CDR2 from the germline V gene are SGHDT and YYEEEE. The CDR3 has 14 residues. CDR3 coding DNA: TGTACCAGCAGCTTGGACATATCGAACACTGAAGCTTTCTTT. Amino acid sequence: CTSSLDISNTEAFF.

The gene calls are TRBV6-5 and TRBJ2-7; possibly TRBD1 for D (6 bases). This CDR3 has 12 residues. Per germline, CDR1 MNHEY and CDR2 SVGAGI. V lost 8 bases to trimming and J lost 11 bases, with 19 bases between them. CDR3 in amino acids: CASGITEGGEYF. Here the CDR3 DNA reads TGTGCCAGCGGTATAACTGAAGGGGGAGAGTACTTC.

This clone was seen more than once but under ten times. V and J are TRBV6-6 and TRBJ1-4; 7 bases map to TRBD1. Germline trimming cut 5 bases from V and 3 bases from J; bases unmatched to any gene: 6. This CDR3 region has 15 residues. From germline, CDR1 is MNHNY and CDR2 SVGAGI (reference sequence). The CDR3 protein is CASSAPGQSNEKLFF. CDR3 nucleotide sequence: TGTGCCAGCAGTGCCCCGGGACAGTCTAATGAAAAACTGTTTTTT.

The chain combines TRBV6-5 with TRBJ2-7; D may be TRBD2 (6 bases). Germline values: CDR1 MNHEY, CDR2 SVGAGI. This CDR3 is built from 14 residues. The V end lost 2 bases, the J end lost 4 bases, and 12 bases lay between the germline ends. CDR3 sequence (DNA): TGTGCCAGCAGTTACGGGGGGAAGGGGTACGAGCAGTACTTC. It specifies CASSYGGKGYEQYF.

This rearrangement joins TRBV2 to TRBJ1-4, with a weak D call TRBD1 (6 bases). Germline V lookup: CDR1 SNHLY, CDR2 FYNNEI. The CDR3 is 14 amino acids. The V gene lost 6 bases and the J gene lost 5 bases, with 13 bases spanning the gap. CDR3 DNA: TGTGCCAGCAGGAGGGGGGAGGGGAATGAAAAACTGTTTTTT. Amino acid sequence: CASRRGEGNEKLFF.

V gene TRBV18 combines with J gene TRBJ1-3, with a weak D call TRBD1 (5 bases). The CDR3 totals 18 residues. Germline V CDR1 and CDR2: KGHSH, LQKENI. The V and J ends lost 4 bases and 0 bases respectively, with 19 bases between them. CDR3 amino acids: CASSREGSAQYSGNTIYF. The CDR3 DNA sequence: TGTGCCAGCTCACGGGAGGGGTCGGCTCAATACTCTGGAAACACCATATATTTT. Full variable domain (remainder filled in from reference TRBV18 and TRBJ1-3): NAGVMQNPRHLVRRRGQEARLRCSPMKGHSHVYWYRQLPEEGLKFMVYLQKENIIDESGMPKERFSAEFPKEGPSILRIQQVVRGDSAAYFCASSREGSAQYSGNTIYFGEGSWLTVV.

V is TRBV28 and J is TRBJ2-3; 9 positions agree with TRBD1. V shed 10 bases, J shed 3 bases, and the junction held 11 bases outside the gene matches. The CDR3 is made up of 15 amino acids. The germline V gene encodes CDR1 MDHEN and CDR2 SYDVKM. Here the CDR3 reads CAIRLRDRVTDTQYF. In DNA, the CDR3 is TGTGCCATTCGGTTGAGGGACAGGGTAACAGATACGCAGTATTTT.

This clone was seen a handful of times. The V call is TRBV28, the J call TRBJ2-7, with 8 bases matching TRBD2. From germline, CDR1 is MDHEN and CDR2 SYDVKM. The CDR3 has 15 residues. V was pared by 3 bases and J by 3 bases, with 7 bases of the junction left unmatched. In DNA form, the CDR3 reads TGTGCCAGCAGTTTCAACCTAGCGGGCGGCTACGAGCAGTACTTC. Residues: CASSFNLAGGYEQYF.

The genes are TRBV5-6 and TRBJ1-4; no clear D. This CDR3 spans 14 amino acids. Trimming pared 0 bases from V and 2 bases from J, leaving 5 bases between. Germline V gene data show CDR1 as SGHDT and CDR2 as YYEEEE. The CDR3 region has the DNA TGTGCCAGCAGCTTGGGGCGGACTAATGAAAAACTGTTTTTT. Translation: CASSLGRTNEKLFF.

The chain employs TRBV19 and TRBJ2-3, with 8 bases fitting TRBD2. Trimming cost V 5 bases and J 2 bases; bases outside gene matches: 9. Per germline, CDR1 LNHDA and CDR2 SQIVND (reference sequence). The CDR3 length is 16 residues. The CDR3 DNA reads as TGTGCCAGTAGTGTAATGCGGGAGGCCCCCACAGATACGCAGTATTTT. This sequence encodes CASSVMREAPTDTQYF.

J is TRBJ1-4 and V is TRBV5-1; tentative D call: TRBD1 (6 bases). V dropped 5 bases and J dropped 1 base, with 12 bases sitting between them. The CDR3 sequence is 15 residues long. CDR1 is SGHRS, CDR2 YFSETQ, per germline. The chain's CDR3 is CASRQGPLTNEKLFF. CDR3 bases: TGCGCCAGCAGACAGGGACCCTTAACTAATGAAAAACTGTTTTTT.

The gene calls are TRBV5-4 and TRBJ2-3; 13 nucleotides line up with TRBD2. The germline V gene encodes CDR1 SGHNT and CDR2 YYREEE (reference sequence). Trimming removed 4 bases from V and 2 bases from J; junction bases left unmatched: 4. This CDR3 is built from 16 residues. The CDR3 bases are TGTGCCAGCAGCCATGGGACTAGCGGGACCACAGATACGCAGTATTTT. Amino acid sequence: CASSHGTSGTTDTQYF.

This rearrangement joins TRBV28 to TRBJ2-3; TRBD2 aligns across 8 bases. The CDR3 loop spans 15 amino acids. After removal of 5 bases from V and 2 bases from J, the junction contained 6 bases not matched to a gene. Germline assignment: CDR1 MDHEN and CDR2 SYDVKM. This CDR3 is CASSQGLAYTDTQYF. In DNA form, the CDR3 reads TGTGCCAGCAGTCAAGGACTAGCCTACACAGATACGCAGTATTTT. The full variable domain, its missing parts supplied by reference TRBV28 and TRBJ2-3, is DVKVTQSSRYLVKRTGEKVFLECVQDMDHENMFWYRQDPGLGLRLIYFSYDVKMKEKGDIPEGYSVSREKKERFSLILESASTNQTSMYLCASSQGLAYTDTQYFGPGTRLTVL.

V is TRBV6-1 and J is TRBJ2-3; a possible D gene is TRBD2 (6 bases). V was clipped by 1 base and J by 4 bases, with 12 bases between them. The CDR3 consists of 15 residues. The germline V gene encodes CDR1 MNHNS and CDR2 SASEGT. The CDR3 here is CASSEVGGRADTQYF. CDR3 in DNA: TGTGCCAGCAGTGAAGTGGGGGGTAGGGCAGATACGCAGTATTTT.

V is TRBV28 and J is TRBJ2-3; D not resolved. V lost 6 bases to trimming and J lost 12 bases, with 13 bases between them. This CDR3 spans 11 amino acids. Germline loops: CDR1 MDHEN, CDR2 SYDVKM. The CDR3 region is CASSHTILQYF. The CDR3, as DNA: TGTGCCAGCAGCCACACGATCCTTCAGTATTTT.

The chain links TRBV19 to TRBJ2-5, with 7 bases matching TRBD2. Germline loops: CDR1 LNHDA, CDR2 SQIVND (reference sequence). The J segment lost 0 bases and the V segment lost 5 bases, leaving 12 bases of the junction unmatched. The CDR3 loop spans 17 amino acids. CDR3 nucleotide sequence: TGTGCCAGTAGTCCTCATCAGGTGGGAGGGTACCAAGAGACCCAGTACTTC. Protein: CASSPHQVGGYQETQYF.

The chain combines TRBV6-5 with TRBJ2-5; a weak D match, TRBD1 (6 bases). The J call may be wrong; the DNA end is better matched by TRBJ2-7. CDR3 length: 11 amino acids. Germline V CDR1 and CDR2: MNHEY, SVGAGI. DNA for the CDR3: TGTGCCAGCAGTTTACAGGGCGAGCAGTACTTC. Encoded protein: CASSLQGEQYF.

This chain uses TRBV11-3 with TRBJ1-5; 12 bases agree with TRBD1. Trimming cost V 5 bases and J 7 bases; bases outside gene matches: 12. CDR3 length equals 17 residues. From germline, CDR1 is SGHNT and CDR2 YENEEA. CDR3 DNA sequence: TGTGCCAGCAGCCCTTCCCGCGGGACAGGGGGCGAGCAGCCCCAGCATTTT. Translation: CASSPSRGTGGEQPQHF. Using reference TRBV11-3 and TRBJ1-5 for the parts outside the CDR3, the full variable domain is EAGVVQSPRYKIIEKKQPVAFWCNPISGHNTLYWYLQNLGQGPELLIRYENEEAVDDSQLPKDRFSAERLKGVDSTLKIQPAELGDSAVYLCASSPSRGTGGEQPQHFGDGTRLSIL.

V gene TRBV5-4 combines with J gene TRBJ2-5; a weak D match, TRBD2 (6 bases). This CDR3 comprises 14 residues. The V end lost 6 bases, the J end lost 2 bases, and 14 bases lay between the germline ends. Germline CDR1 and CDR2: SGHNT and YYREEE (reference sequence). The CDR3 loop reads CASTLGGRQETQYF. CDR3 nucleotide sequence: TGTGCCAGCACCCTGGGAGGACGACAAGAGACCCAGTACTTC. Full variable domain (missing parts from reference TRBV5-4 and TRBJ2-5): ETGVTQSPTHLIKTRGQQVTLRCSSQSGHNTVSWYQQALGQGPQFIFQYYREEENGRGNFPPRFSGLQFPNYSSELNVNALELDDSALYLCASTLGGRQETQYFGPGTRLLVL.

The rearrangement uses TRBV6-1 and TRBJ2-1; TRBD2 aligns across 7 bases. The V gene's germline CDR1 is MNHNS and CDR2 SASEGT. V gave up 9 bases and J gave up 0 bases; unmatched junction bases: 5. This CDR3 spans 14 amino acids. The CDR3 sequence is CASWPGGSYNEQFF. The CDR3, as DNA: TGTGCCAGTTGGCCGGGGGGCTCCTACAATGAGCAGTTCTTC.

The chain links TRBV18 to TRBJ1-2; 8 nucleotides align to TRBD1. V shed 6 bases, J shed 0 bases, and the junction held 6 bases outside the gene matches. Germline CDR1 is KGHSH and CDR2 is LQKENI. CDR3 length: 15 amino acids. The DNA of the CDR3 is TGTGCCAGCTCGCCTCGGACAGGGACTAACTATGGCTACACCTTC. It translates to CASSPRTGTNYGYTF.

As concerns this clone: The junction departs from germline at one end; a sequencing error may be responsible. Within the sample, other DNA sequences also encode this same CDR3. V and J are TRBV6-1 and TRBJ2-7; weak D call: TRBD1 (6 bases). Germline CDR1 reads MNHNS; CDR2 reads SASEGT. The CDR3 spans 13 residues. The CDR3 loop reads CASRPGHPYEQYF. CDR3 nucleotide sequence: TGTGCCAGCAGGCCGGGACACCCCTATGAGCAGTACTTC.

The chain recombines TRBV19 with TRBJ1-1; possibly TRBD1 for D (6 bases). The germline gives CDR1 LNHDA, CDR2 SQIVND (reference sequence). The CDR3 has 12 amino acids. V lost 4 bases, J lost 5 bases, and 8 bases lay in between. The CDR3 DNA follows: TGTGCCAGTAGTAAGGGGGAAACTGAAGCTTTCTTT. It is translated as CASSKGETEAFF.

The V and J genes are TRBV7-9 and TRBJ2-7; the match to TRBD1 covers 9 bases. CDR1 and CDR2 from the germline V gene are SEHNR and FQNEAQ (reference sequence). The length of the CDR3 is 14 residues. The V segment lost 3 bases and the J segment 7 bases; nucleotides outside the gene matches: 7. This CDR3 reads CASSFLRTGAEQYF. CDR3 nucleotide sequence: TGTGCCAGCAGCTTCTTAAGGACAGGGGCTGAGCAGTACTTC.

The chain carries TRBV13 and TRBJ2-5, with D tentatively TRBD1 (6 bases). Deletions cut 2 bases from V and 1 base from J, with 11 bases between. Looked up from germline, CDR1 is PRHDT and CDR2 is FYEKMQ (reference sequence). The CDR3 has 15 residues. The DNA for the CDR3 is TGTGCCAGCAGCTTAAGCCAGGGGACCCAAGAGACCCAGTACTTC. This gives the protein CASSLSQGTQETQYF. The complete variable domain, with remaining parts taken from reference TRBV13 and TRBJ2-5, reads AAGVIQSPRHLIKEKRETATLKCYPIPRHDTVYWYQQGPGQDPQFLISFYEKMQSDKGSIPDRFSAQQFSDYHSELNMSSLELGDSALYFCASSLSQGTQETQYFGPGTRLLVL.

This clone was picked up a small number of times. The chain has TRBV7-2 and TRBJ2-2; D possibly corresponds to TRBD1 (6 bases). This CDR3 is 16 amino acids long. Trimming removed 5 bases from V and 2 bases from J, with 15 bases in between. The germline V gene encodes CDR1 SGHTA and CDR2 FQGNSA. DNA for the CDR3: TGTGCCAGCAGCCCCTTTGGGGGCTATAACACCGGGGAGCTGTTTTTT. This encodes CASSPFGGYNTGELFF. Based on the CDR3 plus reference TRBV7-2 and TRBJ2-2, the full variable domain is GAGVSQSPSNKVTEKGKDVELRCDPISGHTALYWYRQSLGQGLEFLIYFQGNSAPDKSGLPSDRFSAERTGGSVSTLTIQRTQQEDSAVYLCASSPFGGYNTGELFFGEGSRLTVL.

The sample holds a few counts of this clone. The chain joins TRBV6-5 to TRBJ2-7; TRBD2 matches 11 bases. Unmatched junction bases numbered 4, after V lost 5 bases and J lost 4 bases. This CDR3 region has 14 residues. Germline assignment: CDR1 MNHEY and CDR2 SVGAGI. In DNA, the CDR3 is TGTGCCAGCAGTACCGGACTAGCGGGTTACGAGCAGTACTTC. Amino acid sequence: CASSTGLAGYEQYF.

This clone was seen more than once but under ten times. The chain couples TRBV4-2 to TRBJ1-2, with TRBD1 matching over 11 bases. The CDR3 contains 14 residues. Germline assignment: CDR1 LGHNA and CDR2 YNFKEQ. V gave up 2 bases and J gave up 7 bases; unmatched junction bases: 3. The CDR3 here is CASSQSGTGGGYTF. For the CDR3, the DNA is TGTGCCAGCAGCCAATCCGGGACAGGGGGTGGCTACACCTTC.